This T cell receptor beta chain was profiled in a study of blood T cell repertoires in COVID-19. The overall study: Acute-phase and convalescent COVID-19 samples originated in the United States, Italy and Spain.

This CDR3 is 16 amino acids long. Germline CDR1 is MNHNY and CDR2 is SVGAGI (reference sequence). V trimming: 2 bases; J trimming: 7 bases; junction bases outside the gene matches: 10. Measured with immunoSEQ multiplex PCR; TCRdb has only the in-frame clones, and not every one. The table includes around 100,000 clones, under 75% detected once. The clonotype was recovered from an older man with acute or convalescent COVID-19. Sequenced material: peripheral blood. V is TRBV6-6 and J is TRBJ2-2, with 7 bases lining up with TRBD2. CDR3 sequence: CASSYGSGLIGGELFF. CDR3 bases: TGTGCCAGCAGTTACGGTAGCGGGCTAATTGGCGGGGAGCTGTTTTTT.